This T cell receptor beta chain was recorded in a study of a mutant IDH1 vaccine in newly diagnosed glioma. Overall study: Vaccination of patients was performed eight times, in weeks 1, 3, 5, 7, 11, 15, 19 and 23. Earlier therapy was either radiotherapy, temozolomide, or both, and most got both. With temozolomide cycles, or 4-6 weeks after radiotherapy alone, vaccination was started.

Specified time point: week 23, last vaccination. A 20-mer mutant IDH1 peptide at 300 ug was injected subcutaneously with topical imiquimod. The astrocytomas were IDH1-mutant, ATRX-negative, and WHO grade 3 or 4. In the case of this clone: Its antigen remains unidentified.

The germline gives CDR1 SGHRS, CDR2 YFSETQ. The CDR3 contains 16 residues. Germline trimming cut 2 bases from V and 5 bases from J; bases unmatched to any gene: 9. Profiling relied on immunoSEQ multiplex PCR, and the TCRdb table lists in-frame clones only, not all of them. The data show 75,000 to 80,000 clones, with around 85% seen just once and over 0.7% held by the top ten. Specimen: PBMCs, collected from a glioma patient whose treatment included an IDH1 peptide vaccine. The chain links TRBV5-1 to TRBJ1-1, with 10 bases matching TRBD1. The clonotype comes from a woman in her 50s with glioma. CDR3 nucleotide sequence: TGCGCCAGCAGCTTAAAACTCCGGGACAGGGGAACTGAAGCTTTCTTT. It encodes CASSLKLRDRGTEAFF.